This T cell receptor beta chain was identified during a study of T-cell memory formation after mild COVID-19. This clonotype was seen a handful of times. Its target is not known. Notes on the study in general: The study found contracting CD4+ clones mainly in CM and EM and contracting CD8+ clones in EMRA.

The authors produced TCR alpha and TCR beta cDNA libraries with sample barcodes and UMIs by 5'RACE using constant-segment primers. Each CDR3 protein is one row after TCRdb ran MiXCR on the 5' RACE reads. The table lists approximately 100,000 distinct CDR3 sequences, 11% of them singletons. Sequencing input: PBMCs or a T cell subset sorted from them (not recorded which). The TCR comes from a man aged 18 to 35 who had mild COVID-19 (a few samples of this study predate the infection). Cell type and time point are not known.

Here the CDR3 reads CASSVDSHYGYTF. DNA of the CDR3: TGCGCCAGCAGTGTCGACAGTCACTATGGCTACACCTTC. V and J are TRBV10-2 and TRBJ1-2; possibly TRBD1 for D (5 bases). V lost 4 bases to trimming and J lost 3 bases, with 9 bases between them. The CDR3 totals 13 residues. CDR1 WSHSY and CDR2 SAAADI come from the germline V gene.